The 4 T cell receptor beta chains in this list originate from one sample, sequenced in a study of PD-1 blockade in mismatch repair-deficient tumors. Sequenced by immunoSEQ multiplex PCR; TCRdb stores in-frame clones only, minus some. The table lists 55,000 to 85,000 clones, approximately 78% of them singletons. The source material was peripheral blood, sampled 2 weeks after starting pembrolizumab. All receptors come from an adult with mismatch repair-deficient cancer.

The chain recombines TRBV27 with TRBJ2-7; 8 bases match TRBD1. CDR1 is MNHEY and CDR2 is SMNVEV in the germline V gene (reference sequence). J was trimmed by 3 bases and V by 2 bases; bases with no gene match: 12. The CDR3 loop spans 17 amino acids. The CDR3 here is CASSLNQPGQGGYEQYF. The CDR3 DNA sequence: TGTGCCAGCAGTTTAAACCAACCCGGACAGGGAGGCTACGAGCAGTACTTC.

The chain employs TRBV6-5 and TRBJ2-7; D uncertain. Trimming removed 2 bases at V and 1 base at J, with 9 bases between. The germline V gene encodes CDR1 MNHEY and CDR2 SVGAGI. CDR3 size: 14 residues. The CDR3 protein is CASSYGLDSYEQYF. In DNA form, the CDR3 reads TGTGCCAGCAGTTACGGGCTTGATTCCTACGAGCAGTACTTC.

V is TRBV7-2 and J is TRBJ2-2; 13 nucleotides match TRBD2. CDR1 and CDR2 (germline): SGHTA, FQGNSA. The CDR3 loop spans 16 amino acids. With 6 bases clipped from V and 4 bases from J, the junction kept 5 bases outside the gene matches. The CDR3 DNA reads TGTGCCAGCAGTTGGACTAGCGGGAGTGGCACCGGGGAGCTGTTTTTT. Translation gives CASSWTSGSGTGELFF. Full variable domain (outside the CDR3, taken from reference TRBV7-2 and TRBJ2-2): GAGVSQSPSNKVTEKGKDVELRCDPISGHTALYWYRQSLGQGLEFLIYFQGNSAPDKSGLPSDRFSAERTGGSVSTLTIQRTQQEDSAVYLCASSWTSGSGTGELFFGEGSRLTVL.

The chain links TRBV5-1 to TRBJ1-6, with D possibly matching TRBD1 (5 bases). Germline-derived CDR1 and CDR2 are SGHRS and YFSETQ. The V and J ends lost 0 bases and 6 bases respectively, with 7 bases between them. CDR3 length: 14 amino acids. The CDR3 nucleotides read TGCGCCAGCAGCTTGGGACAGAGTAATTCACCCCTCCACTTT. It yields the protein CASSLGQSNSPLHF.